This is a list of T cell receptor beta chains from one sample in a study of blood T cell repertoires in COVID-19. TCRdb's copy holds only in-frame clones and misses some; the assay was immunoSEQ multiplex PCR. The sample contains 110,000 to 150,000 clones, more than 65% of which appear only once. Sequenced input: peripheral blood. All receptors come from a man between 60 and 75 years old with acute or convalescent COVID-19. Both conserved end residues are part of each CDR3. The order of the fields is V gene, J gene, D gene, clone size, CDR3 DNA, CDR3 protein. The D gene is left open where the match is weak. Rows may omit the clone size; those that give it use once, few, many or a size class.

TRBV4-1	TRBJ1-2	TRBD1	NA	TGCGCCAGCAGCCAGGAATGGACAGGTCCCTATGGCTACACCTTC	CASSQEWTGPYGYTF
TRBV9	TRBJ2-1	TRBD2	NA	TGTGCCAGCAGCGTAGGTGGTAGCGGGAGGTTCGAATCCTACAATGAGCAGTTCTTC	CASSVGGSGRFESYNEQFF
TRBV21-1	TRBJ2-1	NA	few	TGTGCCAGCAGCACCCAGGGGAATGAGCAGTTCTTC	CASSTQGNEQFF
TRBV3-1/TRBV3-2	TRBJ1-1	NA	once	TGTGCCAGCAGCCACCAGGGAGAAGCTTTCTTT	CASSHQGEAFF
TRBV30	TRBJ2-5	TRBD1	NA	TGTGCCTGGGCTGGGGGACAGGGGTATGCCCCCCAGTACTTC	CAWAGGQGYAPQYF
TRBV30	TRBJ2-1	NA	NA	TGTGCCTGGAGTAAGACAGCTCTTACTTCCAATGAGCAGTTCTTC	CAWSKTALTSNEQFF
TRBV5-1	TRBJ2-5	TRBD1	NA	TGCGCCAGCAGCTTGGGCCCGGGGACAGGGCAAGAGACCCAGTACTTC	CASSLGPGTGQETQYF
TRBV7-9	TRBJ1-1	TRBD1	NA	TGTGCCAGCAGCCTCGGACAGGGGAACACTGAAGCTTTCTTT	CASSLGQGNTEAFF
TRBV6-5	TRBJ1-5	TRBD1	NA	TGTGCCAGCAGGACAGGGCAGCCGAATCAGCCCCAGCATTTT	CASRTGQPNQPQHF
TRBV6-5	TRBJ2-3	TRBD1	NA	TGTGCCAGCAGTTCAAACAGGGGTTGGACAGATACGCAGTATTTT	CASSSNRGWTDTQYF
TRBV19	TRBJ2-7	TRBD1	NA	TGTGCCAGTAGTATTATGGGACAGGGAGGCTACGAGCAGTACTTC	CASSIMGQGGYEQYF
TRBV19	TRBJ2-7	TRBD2	NA	TGTGCCAGTAGCGGACTAGCGGGATACGAGCAGTACTTC	CASSGLAGYEQYF
TRBV20-1	TRBJ2-7	NA	NA	TGCAGTGCTAGTTCGATCCTTAGCTCCTACGAGCAGTACTTC	CSASSILSSYEQYF
TRBV28	TRBJ1-5	NA	NA	TGTGCCAGCAGTCAAGGCCCGGGGGGAAAGAATCAGCCCCAGCATTTT	CASSQGPGGKNQPQHF
TRBV7-8	TRBJ2-7	NA	NA	TGTGCCAGCAGCTTAGGTCGGGGATACATTCCCTACGAGCAGTACTTC	CASSLGRGYIPYEQYF
TRBV28	TRBJ1-1	TRBD1	NA	TGTGCCAGCAGTCCCTCGGACAGGGACGAAGCTTTCTTT	CASSPSDRDEAFF
TRBV7-6	TRBJ2-2	TRBD1	NA	TGTGCCAGCAGCTTGGGACAGGGGGGGTCCGGGGAGCTGTTTTTT	CASSLGQGGSGELFF
TRBV5-4	TRBJ1-3	NA	NA	TGTGCCAGCAGCCCCGGGGGGGTGAAATCTGGAAACACCATATATTTT	CASSPGGVKSGNTIYF
TRBV6-4	TRBJ2-1	TRBD2	NA	TGTGCCAGCAGTGACGGCAGGGCGGGGGGCAGGAATGAGCAGTTCTTC	CASSDGRAGGRNEQFF
TRBV6-5	TRBJ2-7	NA	few	TGTGCCAGCAGTTACTCGTCGGCGGAGGAGGGGTACGAGCAGTACTTC	CASSYSSAEEGYEQYF
TRBV6-5	TRBJ1-3	NA	few	TGTGCCAGCAGGCGGGGGGGACTATCTGGAAACACCATATATTTT	CASRRGGLSGNTIYF
TRBV6-5	TRBJ1-1	NA	NA	TGTGCCAGCTTTGATCGGGGGAATAAACGATCGGGAGCTTTCTTT	CASFDRGNKRSGAFF
TRBV14	TRBJ2-1	NA	NA	TGTGCCAGCAGCCAAGGTACGAGCTCCTACAATGAGCAGTTCTTC	CASSQGTSSYNEQFF